This is a list of T cell receptor beta chains from one sample in a study of blood T cell repertoires in COVID-19. Produced via immunoSEQ multiplex PCR; TCRdb's table is partial and in-frame only. The sample records around 160,000 clones, 65% to 85% being singletons. Input material: PBMCs or T cells enriched from blood (not recorded which). The receptors stem from a man between 40 and 49 years old who had recovered from COVID-19. Each CDR3 is given with its conserved first and last residue. The D gene is left open where the match is weak. Clone size is shown for a subset of rows, as once, few, many or a class of expanded clone.

clone size,J gene,V gene,D gene,CDR3 protein,CDR3 DNA
.,TRBJ1-1,TRBV7-3,TRBD1,CASSFTGVGTEAFF,TGTGCCAGCAGCTTCACAGGGGTTGGAACTGAAGCTTTCTTT
.,TRBJ1-1,TRBV5-1,.,CASSLGVSTEAFF,TGCGCCAGCAGCTTGGGAGTAAGCACTGAAGCTTTCTTT
.,TRBJ2-7,TRBV18,TRBD2,CASSALSGGALREQYF,TGTGCCAGCTCTGCTCTTAGCGGGGGGGCTCTCCGGGAGCAGTACTTC
.,TRBJ1-6,TRBV5-5,.,CASSLGEPPLHF,TGTGCCAGCAGCTTGGGGGAGCCACCCCTCCACTTT
.,TRBJ2-4,TRBV2,TRBD1,CASSDRGPHLRGF,TGTGCCAGCAGTGACAGGGGGCCCCACCTGCGGGGCTTC
.,TRBJ1-4,TRBV5-4,.,CASSSRQTANEKLFF,TGTGCCAGCAGCTCCAGACAGACAGCTAATGAAAAACTGTTTTTT
few,TRBJ1-1,TRBV19,.,CASRTTGLGTEAFF,TGTGCCAGTAGGACTACAGGGTTGGGCACTGAAGCTTTCTTT
few,TRBJ1-6,TRBV10-3,TRBD1,CAISNRGLNNSPLHF,TGTGCCATCAGCAACAGGGGGCTGAATAATTCACCCCTCCACTTT
.,TRBJ2-5,TRBV9,.,CASSVRWGHETQYF,TGTGCCAGCAGCGTAAGGTGGGGGCACGAGACCCAGTACTTC
.,TRBJ1-2,TRBV5-4,TRBD1,CASRVTGTYGYTF,TGTGCCAGCAGGGTGACAGGGACCTATGGCTACACCTTC